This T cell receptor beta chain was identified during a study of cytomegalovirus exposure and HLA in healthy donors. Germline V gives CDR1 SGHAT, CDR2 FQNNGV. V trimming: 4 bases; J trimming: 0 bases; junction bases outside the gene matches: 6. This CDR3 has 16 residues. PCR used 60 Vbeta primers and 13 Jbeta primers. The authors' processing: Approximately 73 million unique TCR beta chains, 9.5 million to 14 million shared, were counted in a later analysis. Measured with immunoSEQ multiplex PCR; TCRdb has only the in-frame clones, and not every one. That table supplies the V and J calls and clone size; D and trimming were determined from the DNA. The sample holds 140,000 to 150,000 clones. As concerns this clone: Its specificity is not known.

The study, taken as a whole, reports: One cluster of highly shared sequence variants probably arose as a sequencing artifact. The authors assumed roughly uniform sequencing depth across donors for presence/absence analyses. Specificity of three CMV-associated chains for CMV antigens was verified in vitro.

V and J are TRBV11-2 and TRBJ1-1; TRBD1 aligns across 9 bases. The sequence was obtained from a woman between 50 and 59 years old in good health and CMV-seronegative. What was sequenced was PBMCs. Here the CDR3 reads CASSYRTGAVNTEAFF. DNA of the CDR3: TGTGCCAGCAGCTACCGGACAGGGGCGGTGAACACTGAAGCTTTCTTT. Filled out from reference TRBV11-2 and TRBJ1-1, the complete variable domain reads EAGVAQSPRYKIIEKRQSVAFWCNPISGHATLYWYQQILGQGPKLLIQFQNNGVVDDSQLPKDRFSAERLKGVDSTLKIQPAKLEDSAVYLCASSYRTGAVNTEAFFGQGTRLTVV.